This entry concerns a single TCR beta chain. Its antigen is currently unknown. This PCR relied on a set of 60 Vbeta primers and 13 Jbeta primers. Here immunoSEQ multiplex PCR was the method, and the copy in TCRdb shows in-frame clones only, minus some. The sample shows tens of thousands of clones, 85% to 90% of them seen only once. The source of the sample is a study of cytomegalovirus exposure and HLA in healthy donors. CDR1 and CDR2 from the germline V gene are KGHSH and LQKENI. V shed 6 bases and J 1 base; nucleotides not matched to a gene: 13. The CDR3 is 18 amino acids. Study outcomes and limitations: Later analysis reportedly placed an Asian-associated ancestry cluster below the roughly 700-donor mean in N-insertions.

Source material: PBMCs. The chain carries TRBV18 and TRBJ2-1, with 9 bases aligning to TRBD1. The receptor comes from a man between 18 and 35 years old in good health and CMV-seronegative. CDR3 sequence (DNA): TGTGCCAGCTCTCCTCGACAGGGGGAAAGTAAGTCCTACAATGAGCAGTTCTTC. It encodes CASSPRQGESKSYNEQFF.